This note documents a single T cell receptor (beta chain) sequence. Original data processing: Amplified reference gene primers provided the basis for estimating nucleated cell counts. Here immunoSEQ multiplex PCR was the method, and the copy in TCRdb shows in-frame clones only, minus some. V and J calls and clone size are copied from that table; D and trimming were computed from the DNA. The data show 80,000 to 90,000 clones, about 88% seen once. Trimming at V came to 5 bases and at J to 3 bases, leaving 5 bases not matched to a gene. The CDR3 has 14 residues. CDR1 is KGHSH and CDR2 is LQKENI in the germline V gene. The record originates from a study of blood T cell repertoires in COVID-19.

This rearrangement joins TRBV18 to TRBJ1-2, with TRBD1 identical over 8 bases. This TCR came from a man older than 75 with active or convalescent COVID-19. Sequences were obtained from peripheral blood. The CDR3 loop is CASSETGVDYGYTF. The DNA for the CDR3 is TGTGCCAGCTCAGAGACAGGGGTCGACTATGGCTACACCTTC.